The clone carrying this T cell receptor (beta chain) was detected only a few times. MiXCR, run by TCRdb on the RT-PCR reads, gives a single entry per CDR3 protein. Among almost 700,000 distinct CDR3 sequences listed, 11% to 15% were seen once. Trimming at V came to 2 bases and at J to 4 bases, leaving 1 base not matched to a gene. Per the germline V gene, CDR1 is MNHEY and CDR2 is SVGEGT. CDR3 length: 13 amino acids. This chain connects TRBV6-2 or TRBV6-3 to TRBJ2-7; 8 bases align to TRBD2. This TCR came from a female donor in good health, serving as a healthy control. Sequencing was done on a sample of memory CD4+ T cells from blood. The CDR3 sequence: CASSYQRGYEQYF. The CDR3 DNA reads as TGTGCCAGCAGTTACCAGCGGGGGTACGAGCAGTACTTC.